The 10 T cell receptor beta chains presented below share a single source sample, sequenced in a study of technical replicates of blood from several donors (dated by TCRdb to about 2017). The library was obtained by the immunoSEQ multiplex PCR assay. Sourced from immuneACCESS, this table was stored by TCRdb with only in-frame sequences that have V and J called. A share of the clones is absent; for the studies checked, an unresolved V gene accounts for under half, and the remainder has no known explanation. The sample has about 62,000 clones on record, 70% to 90% of them singletons. The ten largest clonotypes hold about 5.2% of the sample. Specimen: PBMCs. The origin of the receptors is a human donor in good health. Some clones in this sample may be carry-over from other donors' samples.

The chain carries TRBV5-6 and TRBJ2-1; 9 nucleotides agree with TRBD2. The J segment lost 6 bases and the V segment lost 4 bases, leaving 11 bases of the junction unmatched. Per germline, CDR1 SGHDT and CDR2 YYEEEE. The CDR3 spans 16 residues. The CDR3 here is CASSLLAGVGGNEQFF. The CDR3 DNA reads as TGTGCCAGCAGCCTCTTAGCGGGAGTCGGGGGCAATGAGCAGTTCTTC.

This chain links TRBV2 with TRBJ2-7; no reliable D call. The V gene's germline CDR1 is SNHLY and CDR2 FYNNEI. CDR3 length equals 15 residues. The V end was cut by 1 base, the J end by 0 bases, with 10 bases between. CDR3: CASSEGSLSSYEQYF. The CDR3 DNA is TGTGCCAGCAGTGAAGGGAGTCTTAGCTCCTACGAGCAGTACTTC.

The gene calls are TRBV4-3 and TRBJ2-1; TRBD2 agrees at 10 bases. Germline CDR1 LGHNA, CDR2 YSLEER. V trimming: 0 bases; J trimming: 6 bases; junction bases outside the gene matches: 11. CDR3 length equals 18 residues. CDR3 DNA: TGCGCCAGCAGCCAAGAGGGTAGCGGGGGGACACTTGGCAATGAGCAGTTCTTC. It yields the protein CASSQEGSGGTLGNEQFF.

This clone was detected only once. CDR3 coding DNA: TGCGCCAGCAGCTTGGCGGCAGGGTGGGACACTGAAGCTTTCTTT. This encodes CASSLAAGWDTEAFF. This rearrangement joins TRBV5-1 to TRBJ1-1; D might be TRBD1 (5 bases). The CDR3 is 15 residues long. V lost 0 bases and J lost 3, with 12 bases in between. Germline V gene data show CDR1 as SGHRS and CDR2 as YFSETQ. Full variable domain (missing parts from reference TRBV5-1 and TRBJ1-1): KAGVTQTPRYLIKTRGQQVTLSCSPISGHRSVSWYQQTPGQGLQFLFEYFSETQRNKGNFPGRFSGRQFSNSRSEMNVSTLELGDSALYLCASSLAAGWDTEAFFGQGTRLTVV.

The gene calls are TRBV14 and TRBJ1-2, with 7 positions matching TRBD1. V dropped 4 bases and J dropped 5; count of bases not matched to a gene: 25. The CDR3 has 20 residues. CDR1 and CDR2 (germline): SGHDN, FVKESK. Here the CDR3 reads CASSLKVGISEDRTSYGYTF. CDR3 nucleotides: TGTGCCAGCAGCCTAAAGGTGGGGATCTCCGAGGACAGGACATCTTATGGCTACACCTTC.

V is TRBV9 and J is TRBJ1-1; the match to TRBD1 covers 7 bases. Per the germline V gene, CDR1 is SGDLS and CDR2 is YYNGEE. Losses at the gene ends were 4 bases for V and 1 base for J; bases not matched to a gene: 1. The CDR3 totals 13 residues. This CDR3 reads CASSRQGNTEAFF. Written as DNA, the CDR3 is TGTGCCAGCAGCAGACAGGGGAACACTGAAGCTTTCTTT.

For the CDR3, the DNA is TGTGCCAGCAGTTTAGAGGGTAGCAATCAGCCCCAGCATTTT. This translates into CASSLEGSNQPQHF. V is TRBV27 and J is TRBJ1-5; the D is unclear. This CDR3 contains 14 residues. CDR1 is MNHEY, CDR2 SMNVEV, per germline (reference sequence). V dropped 2 bases and J dropped 0 bases, with 5 bases sitting between them.

This clone was counted once. The chain joins TRBV6-6 to TRBJ2-7, with D maybe TRBD2 (6 bases). The CDR3 totals 14 residues. V lost 3 bases and J 6 bases, leaving 15 bases between the germline ends. Germline lookup yields CDR1 MNHNY and CDR2 SVGAGI (reference sequence). CDR3 loop: CASSYPSGPLEQYF. CDR3 coding DNA: TGTGCCAGCAGTTATCCAAGCGGGCCCCTCGAGCAGTACTTC.

V gene TRBV29-1 combines with J gene TRBJ2-7; no clear D. V lost 7 bases and J lost 0, with 13 bases in between. The CDR3 contains 13 residues. Germline V gene data show CDR1 as SQVTM and CDR2 as ANQGSEA. This CDR3 is CSAILRSSYEQYF. DNA of the CDR3: TGCAGCGCCATCCTCCGGAGCTCCTACGAGCAGTACTTC.

The chain recombines TRBV4-1 with TRBJ1-2; D not certain. CDR3 length: 14 amino acids. Trimming cost V 1 base and J 8 bases, with 14 bases left between them. Germline assignment: CDR1 MGHRA and CDR2 YSYEKL. The chain's CDR3 is CASSQVGGQDGYTF. The CDR3, as DNA: TGCGCCAGCAGCCAAGTAGGCGGGCAAGACGGCTACACCTTC.